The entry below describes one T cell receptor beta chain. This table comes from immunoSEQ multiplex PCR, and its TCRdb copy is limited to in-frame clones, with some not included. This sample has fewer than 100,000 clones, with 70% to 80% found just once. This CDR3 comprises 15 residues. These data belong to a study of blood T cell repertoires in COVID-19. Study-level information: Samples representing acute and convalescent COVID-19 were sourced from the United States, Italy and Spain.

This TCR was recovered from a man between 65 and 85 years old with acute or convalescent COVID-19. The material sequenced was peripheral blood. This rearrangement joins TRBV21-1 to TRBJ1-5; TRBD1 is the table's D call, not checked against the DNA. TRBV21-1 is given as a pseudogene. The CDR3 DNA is TGTGCCAATATGGGACAGGCGACGATGAATCAGCCCCAGCATTTT. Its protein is CANMGQATMNQPQHF.